This T cell receptor (beta chain) was retrieved from a study of PD-1 blockade in classical Hodgkin lymphoma. TCRdb's table, derived via immunoSEQ multiplex PCR, lists solely in-frame clones and lacks some. Of tens of thousands of clones in the sample, around 75% were seen once. Study conclusions and caveats: Unlike CD8+ TCR diversity, which did not rise significantly by C4D1, CD4+ TCR diversity did. When nivolumab was started under 1 year after ASCT, patients were excluded.

All patients experienced relapse after autologous stem cell transplantation, and brentuximab vedotin exposure was variable. This clone was picked up a small number of times. The antigen is unknown. V lost 0 bases, J lost 6 bases, and 10 bases lay in between. The V gene's germline CDR1 is SGHRS and CDR2 YFSETQ. This CDR3 spans 14 amino acids. J is TRBJ1-5 and V is TRBV5-1; weak D call: TRBD1 (6 bases). The material was peripheral blood mononuclear cells (PBMCs), obtained at baseline. This receptor was taken from a human donor with classical Hodgkin lymphoma. DNA of the CDR3: TGCGCCAGCAGCTTGGCGGCAGGGGTTCAGCCCCAGCATTTT. Its translation: CASSLAAGVQPQHF.